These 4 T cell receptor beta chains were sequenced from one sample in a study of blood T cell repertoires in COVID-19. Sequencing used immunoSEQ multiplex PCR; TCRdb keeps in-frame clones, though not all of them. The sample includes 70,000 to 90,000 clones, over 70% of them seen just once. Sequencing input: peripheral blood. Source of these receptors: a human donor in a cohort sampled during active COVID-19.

The CDR3 region is CASSTPQGANYGYTF. For the CDR3, the DNA is TGTGCCAGCAGTACCCCACAGGGGGCTAACTATGGCTACACCTTC. The V gene is TRBV28, the J gene TRBJ1-2; 8 bases match TRBD1. The CDR3 sequence is 15 residues long. Germline V gives CDR1 MDHEN, CDR2 SYDVKM. V was clipped by 5 bases and J by 0 bases; unmatched bases: 5.

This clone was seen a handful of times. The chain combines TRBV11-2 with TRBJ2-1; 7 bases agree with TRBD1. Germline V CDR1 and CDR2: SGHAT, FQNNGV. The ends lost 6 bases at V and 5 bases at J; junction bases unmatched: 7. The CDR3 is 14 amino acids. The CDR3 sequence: CASRSRDRDNEQFF. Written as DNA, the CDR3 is TGTGCCAGCAGATCCAGAGACAGGGACAATGAGCAGTTCTTC.

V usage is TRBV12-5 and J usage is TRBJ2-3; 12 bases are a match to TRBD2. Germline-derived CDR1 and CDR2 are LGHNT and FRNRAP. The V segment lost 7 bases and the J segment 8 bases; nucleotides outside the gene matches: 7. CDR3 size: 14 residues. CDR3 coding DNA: TGTGCTAGTGCCCTAGCGGGGGGGCGTTCTACGCAGTATTTT. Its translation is CASALAGGRSTQYF.

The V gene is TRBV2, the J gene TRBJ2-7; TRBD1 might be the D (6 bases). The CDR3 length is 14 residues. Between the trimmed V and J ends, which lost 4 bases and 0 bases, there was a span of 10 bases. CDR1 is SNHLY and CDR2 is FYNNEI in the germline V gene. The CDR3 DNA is TGTGCCAGCAGTGGGGACACACACTCCTACGAGCAGTACTTC. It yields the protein CASSGDTHSYEQYF. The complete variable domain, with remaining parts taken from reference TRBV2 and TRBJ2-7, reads EPEVTQTPSHQVTQMGQEVILRCVPISNHLYFYWYRQILGQKVEFLVSFYNNEISEKSEIFDDQFSVERPDGSNFTLKIRSTKLEDSAMYFCASSGDTHSYEQYFGPGTRLTVT.